Only a few counts were recorded for the clone carrying this T cell receptor beta chain. What it recognizes is unknown. MiXCR was run by TCRdb on the 5' RACE reads, yielding one entry per CDR3 protein. The repertoire holds 360,000 or so distinct CDR3 sequences, with about 9.9% as singletons. The CDR3 covers 15 residues. The ends were cut back, 3 bases at V and 10 bases at J, with 20 bases in the middle. From germline, CDR1 is MNHEY and CDR2 SVGEGT. The source of the sample is a study of T cells after yellow fever vaccination. Study observations and caveats: There was a small share of clonotypes that showed up in both the CD4 and CD8 compartments. Repertoires obtained by FACS sorting could include abundant clonotypes that entered as contaminants from the bulk population.

This chain connects TRBV6-2 or TRBV6-3 to TRBJ2-3, with D possibly being TRBD2 (5 bases). The sequence derives from a man aged 18 to 30 who received the YFV17D yellow fever vaccine. The sequenced sample was PBMCs, obtained on the day of the first yellow fever vaccination. The DNA of the CDR3 is TGTGCCAGCAGTTATCTCGTCAGCGGATACGGGGCGCAGTATTTT. This encodes CASSYLVSGYGAQYF.